A selection of T cell receptor beta chains follows, all from one sample in a study of control samples from healthy donors and cancer patients. Sequencing was performed with immunoSEQ multiplex PCR; in TCRdb, only in-frame clones are kept and a portion is missing. The sample shows 100,000 to 150,000 clones, around nine tenths of them seen only once. Sample: PBMCs. The receptors were gathered from a man aged 45-65 years with head and neck cancer. CDR3s include the opening cysteine and the closing phenylalanine or tryptophan. The D gene is left open where the match is weak. Rows may omit the clone size; those that give it use once, few, many or a size class.

D gene,J gene,clone size,V gene,CDR3 protein,CDR3 DNA
.,TRBJ1-2,.,TRBV5-1,CASSPVEGYGYTF,TGCGCCAGCAGCCCGGTGGAAGGCTATGGCTACACCTTC
.,TRBJ2-7,.,TRBV3-1/TRBV3-2,CASSQEDRYEQYF,TGTGCCAGCAGCCAAGAGGACAGATACGAGCAGTACTTC
.,TRBJ2-7,.,TRBV27,CASSLEARGEQYF,TGTGCCAGCAGTTTAGAAGCCAGGGGCGAGCAGTACTTC
.,TRBJ1-4,.,TRBV19,CASSIMGGQSEKLFF,TGTGCCAGTAGTATTATGGGGGGCCAGAGTGAAAAACTGTTTTTT
TRBD1,TRBJ2-3,once,TRBV5-1,CASSGWDSSADTQYF,TGCGCCAGCAGCGGGTGGGACAGCTCAGCAGATACGCAGTATTTT
TRBD1,TRBJ2-5,.,TRBV6-5,CASRPYRGRGETQYF,TGTGCCAGCAGGCCATACAGGGGGCGCGGAGAGACCCAGTACTTC
.,TRBJ2-3,.,TRBV3-1/TRBV3-2,CASSQDISGTTDTQYF,TGTGCCAGCAGCCAAGATATAAGCGGAACCACAGATACGCAGTATTTT
.,TRBJ2-7,.,TRBV11-2,CASSLSLQAPYEQYF,TGTGCCAGCAGCTTAAGCTTACAGGCACCCTACGAGCAGTACTTC
.,TRBJ1-1,few,TRBV19,CASSIRTDPTGVTFF,TGTGCCAGTAGTATTCGGACCGACCCTACGGGGGTGACTTTCTTT
TRBD1,TRBJ1-1,.,TRBV9,CASSVATGAGAFF,TGTGCCAGCAGCGTAGCGACAGGGGCCGGGGCTTTCTTT
.,TRBJ2-1,.,TRBV19,CASSRTETTYNEQFF,TGTGCCAGTAGCAGAACAGAGACCACCTACAATGAGCAGTTCTTC
.,TRBJ1-1,few,TRBV7-9,CASSLEQNEAFF,TGTGCCAGCAGCTTAGAACAGAATGAAGCTTTCTTT
.,TRBJ1-2,.,TRBV4-1,CASSQDVSETAAYYGYTF,TGCGCCAGCAGCCAAGATGTATCCGAGACAGCCGCTTACTATGGCTACACCTTC
.,TRBJ2-3,few,TRBV10-2,CASSENNFGTDTQYF,TGCGCCAGCAGTGAGAACAACTTTGGCACAGATACGCAGTATTTT
TRBD1,TRBJ2-7,.,TRBV2,CASSRQGADEQYF,TGTGCCAGCAGTAGACAGGGGGCCGACGAGCAGTACTTC
TRBD2,TRBJ2-1,.,TRBV3-1/TRBV3-2,CASSHPLAAGYNEQFF,TGTGCCAGCAGCCACCCACTAGCGGCAGGCTACAATGAGCAGTTCTTC
.,TRBJ1-1,.,TRBV5-5,CASRDNFRMNTEAFF,TGTGCCAGCAGGGATAACTTCCGCATGAACACTGAAGCTTTCTTT
.,TRBJ2-3,once,TRBV6-5,CASSSTDTQYF,TGTGCCAGCAGTTCCACAGATACGCAGTATTTT
.,TRBJ2-1,.,TRBV19,CASSIVGGRNEQFF,TGTGCCAGTAGTATCGTGGGCGGTCGGAATGAGCAGTTCTTC
.,TRBJ1-1,.,TRBV13,CASSSSLTEAFF,TGTGCCAGCAGCTCGTCCCTCACTGAAGCTTTCTTT
.,TRBJ2-5,.,TRBV15,CATSPLPAPQETQYF,TGTGCCACCAGCCCCCTCCCCGCCCCTCAAGAGACCCAGTACTTC
.,TRBJ2-7,.,TRBV11-2,CASSPPTRNYEQYF,TGTGCCAGCAGCCCACCGACAAGGAACTACGAGCAGTACTTC
.,TRBJ2-1,.,TRBV6-1,CASSEAQGPTSNEQFF,TGTGCCAGCAGTGAAGCACAGGGCCCCACCTCCAATGAGCAGTTCTTC
.,TRBJ1-6,.,TRBV19,CASSRSPSSSYNSPLHF,TGTGCCAGTAGTCGAAGCCCGTCGAGCTCCTATAATTCACCCCTCCACTTT
.,TRBJ1-6,.,TRBV6-2/TRBV6-3,CASSLLGQDYNSPLHF,TGTGCCAGCAGTCTCCTTGGCCAGGACTATAATTCACCCCTCCACTTT
.,TRBJ2-7,.,TRBV6-5,CASSPPPPDGYEQYF,TGTGCCAGCAGTCCCCCCCCACCGGACGGATACGAGCAGTACTTC
.,TRBJ1-1,once,TRBV19,CASSRGNTEAFF,TGTGCCAGTAGTCGGGGGAACACTGAAGCTTTCTTT